The 20 T cell receptor beta chains presented below share a single source sample, sequenced in a study of OX40 agonist ivuxolimab in advanced cancers. The library was obtained by the immunoSEQ multiplex PCR assay. TCRdb's version of the immuneACCESS table is confined to in-frame rearrangements and falls short of the full clone set. An unresolved V gene accounts for under half of the shortfall where checked; the remainder is of unknown origin. The sample yields fewer than 25,000 clones; 88% were counted once. 30% to 35% of the sample belongs to the ten largest clones. Specimen: CD4+ or CD8+ T cells sorted from blood, collected in a trial of the OX40 agonist ivuxolimab. Every receptor here comes from an adult with an advanced solid tumor such as melanoma, head and neck, liver or kidney cancer.

The CDR3 loop is CASSRTGNNNSPLHF. The CDR3 DNA sequence: TGTGCCAGCAGCAGGACCGGAAACAATAATTCACCCCTCCACTTT. V usage is TRBV7-2 and J usage is TRBJ1-6, with no clear D. CDR3 length: 15 amino acids. CDR1 and CDR2 (germline): SGHTA, FQGNSA. Between the trimmed V and J ends, which lost 5 bases and 5 bases, there was a span of 13 bases. Drawing the rest from reference TRBV7-2 and TRBJ1-6, the complete variable domain is GAGVSQSPSNKVTEKGKDVELRCDPISGHTALYWYRQSLGQGLEFLIYFQGNSAPDKSGLPSDRFSAERTGGSVSTLTIQRTQQEDSAVYLCASSRTGNNNSPLHFGNGTRLTVT.

This rearrangement joins TRBV7-2 to TRBJ2-7, with a possible D match to TRBD1 (6 bases). The germline gives CDR1 SGHTA, CDR2 FQGNSA. With 10 bases removed from V and 0 bases from J, the gap between germline ends came to 19 bases. The CDR3 spans 15 residues. In DNA form, the CDR3 reads TGTGCCAACCCCTACAGGGACAATTTCTCCTACGAGCAGTACTTC. The encoded protein is CANPYRDNFSYEQYF.

The chain has TRBV6-6 and TRBJ1-1, with D possibly being TRBD1 (6 bases). CDR1 MNHNY and CDR2 SVGAGI come from the germline V gene (reference sequence). This CDR3 spans 11 amino acids. Trimming pared 5 bases from V and 8 bases from J, leaving 9 bases between. The CDR3 sequence is CASSHRAEAFF. The CDR3, as DNA: TGTGCCAGCAGTCACAGGGCCGAAGCTTTCTTT.

The chain uses TRBV30 and TRBJ2-1; no clear D gene. This CDR3 is built from 15 residues. Looked up from germline, CDR1 is GTSNPN and CDR2 is SVGIG (reference sequence). V was clipped by 0 bases and J by 6 bases, with 15 bases between them. The CDR3 protein is CAWSVVGLVGNEQFF. The CDR3 coding sequence is TGTGCCTGGAGTGTTGTAGGGTTAGTAGGCAATGAGCAGTTCTTC.

The CDR3 DNA sequence: TGTGCCAGCAGCTTCCCAGACAGGGAGTCGCGGCAGTACTTC. Translation gives CASSFPDRESRQYF. The rearrangement uses TRBV5-6 and TRBJ2-7, with 7 bases matching TRBD1. CDR3 length: 14 amino acids. The V and J ends lost 2 bases and 9 bases, in that order; junction bases with no gene match: 11. Germline loops: CDR1 SGHDT, CDR2 YYEEEE.

The V and J genes are TRBV7-2 and TRBJ2-1; D gene ambiguous. This CDR3 contains 10 residues. Germline assignment: CDR1 SGHTA and CDR2 FQGNSA. V was clipped by 4 bases and J by 9 bases, with 4 bases between them. CDR3 coding DNA: TGTGCCAGCAGCTCCCCTGAGCAGTTCTTC. As protein: CASSSPEQFF.

J is TRBJ2-3 and V is TRBV7-2; 14 bases align to TRBD2. This CDR3 region has 16 residues. Germline V lookup: CDR1 SGHTA, CDR2 FQGNSA. The ends lost 5 bases at V and 2 bases at J; junction bases unmatched: 3. CDR3 sequence reads: CASSRGLAGVTDTQYF. CDR3 sequence (DNA): TGTGCCAGCAGCAGGGGACTAGCGGGAGTCACAGATACGCAGTATTTT.

The chain carries TRBV6-5 and TRBJ2-3; 8 bases are shared with TRBD2. The CDR3 extends over 14 amino acids. Looked up from germline, CDR1 is MNHEY and CDR2 is SVGAGI. Losses at the gene ends were 5 bases for V and 6 bases for J; bases not matched to a gene: 7. The CDR3 sequence is CASSLRGGLDTQYF. CDR3 DNA sequence: TGTGCCAGCAGTCTACGCGGGGGGCTGGATACGCAGTATTTT.

This sequence joins TRBV4-1 and TRBJ2-7, with TRBD1 identical over 10 bases. The CDR3 extends over 18 amino acids. Germline lookup yields CDR1 MGHRA and CDR2 YSYEKL. V shed 2 bases, J shed 4 bases, and the junction held 14 bases outside the gene matches. As DNA, the CDR3 is TGCGCCAGCAGCCAACACGGGACAGGGGTTACGGGACCGTACGAGCAGTACTTC. Translating gives CASSQHGTGVTGPYEQYF.

The gene calls are TRBV12-5 and TRBJ1-2, with D possibly TRBD1 on 5 matching bases. Trimming cost V 2 bases and J 6 bases, with 10 bases left between them. Germline V gives CDR1 LGHNT, CDR2 FRNRAP. The CDR3 has 13 residues. CDR3 in amino acids: CASGLLGVDGYTF. CDR3 coding DNA: TGTGCTAGTGGTTTGTTGGGGGTAGATGGCTACACCTTC.

J is TRBJ1-1 and V is TRBV5-1, with no clear D. This CDR3 region has 13 residues. V was shortened by 0 bases and J by 5 bases, with 8 bases between the two germline ends. CDR1 and CDR2 from the germline V gene are SGHRS and YFSETQ. The CDR3 spells CASSLDGVTEAFF. The CDR3, as DNA: TGCGCCAGCAGCTTGGACGGTGTAACTGAAGCTTTCTTT.

V and J are TRBV2 and TRBJ1-6, with 7 bases fitting TRBD1. V shed 4 bases, J shed 6 bases, and the junction held 3 bases outside the gene matches. The CDR3 is 14 residues long. Looked up from germline, CDR1 is SNHLY and CDR2 is FYNNEI. The CDR3 is CASSARDSNSPLHF. Here the CDR3 DNA reads TGTGCCAGCAGTGCCAGGGACAGTAATTCACCCCTCCACTTT.

The chain employs TRBV7-2 and TRBJ1-6; D not certain. The CDR3 runs 14 residues. Deletions cut 0 bases from V and 9 bases from J, with 9 bases between. Germline V lookup: CDR1 SGHTA, CDR2 FQGNSA. CDR3 region: CASSLARSLSPLHF. CDR3 bases: TGTGCCAGCAGCTTAGCTAGGTCCCTTTCACCCCTCCACTTT.

This chain joins TRBV5-8 and TRBJ2-2; 10 bases align to TRBD1. The V segment lost 5 bases and the J segment 5 bases; nucleotides outside the gene matches: 6. This CDR3 comprises 15 residues. Germline CDR1 and CDR2: SGHTS and YDEGEE. The CDR3 is CASRIGQGVTGELFF. The CDR3 nucleotides read TGTGCCAGCAGGATCGGACAGGGGGTGACCGGGGAGCTGTTTTTT.

The CDR3: CAWRRQGTGELFF. DNA of the CDR3: TGTGCCTGGAGGCGACAGGGCACCGGGGAGCTGTTTTTT. The chain is built from TRBV30 and TRBJ2-2; 7 nucleotides agree with TRBD1. The trim removed 3 bases at V and 4 bases at J, leaving 2 bases unmatched. Germline-derived CDR1 and CDR2 are GTSNPN and SVGIG (reference sequence). This CDR3 has 13 residues.

The rearrangement joins TRBV18 to TRBJ2-1; 8 nucleotides align to TRBD1. Germline V lookup: CDR1 KGHSH, CDR2 LQKENI. This CDR3 region has 14 residues. Germline trimming cut 5 bases from V and 8 bases from J; bases unmatched to any gene: 8. The CDR3: CASSGRTGMDEQFF. CDR3 bases: TGTGCCAGCTCAGGTAGGACAGGGATGGATGAGCAGTTCTTC.

V and J are TRBV19 and TRBJ2-7, with 7 bases fitting TRBD1. V trimming: 3 bases; J trimming: 3 bases; junction bases outside the gene matches: 8. Looked up from germline, CDR1 is LNHDA and CDR2 is SQIVND (reference sequence). This CDR3 is built from 15 residues. The CDR3 here is CASSMAPGQSYEQYF. DNA for the CDR3: TGTGCCAGTAGTATGGCCCCGGGACAGAGCTACGAGCAGTACTTC.

The J gene is TRBJ1-6, the V gene TRBV30; TRBD1 matches 8 bases. The CDR3 is 17 amino acids. Germline V gene data show CDR1 as GTSNPN and CDR2 as SVGIG (reference sequence). Germline trimming cut 3 bases from V and 6 bases from J; bases unmatched to any gene: 13. The DNA of the CDR3 is TGTGCCTGGAGCGACTCCTTCACAGGGGGTAGTAATTCACCCCTCCACTTT. Translation: CAWSDSFTGGSNSPLHF.

The chain uses TRBV18 and TRBJ1-2, with D hard to call. This CDR3 spans 13 amino acids. Germline V gene data show CDR1 as KGHSH and CDR2 as LQKENI. With 6 bases removed from V and 0 bases from J, the gap between germline ends came to 8 bases. The CDR3 reads CASSPEANYGYTF. Here the CDR3 DNA reads TGTGCCAGCTCCCCGGAGGCTAACTATGGCTACACCTTC. Together with reference TRBV18 and TRBJ1-2, the CDR3 gives the full variable domain: NAGVMQNPRHLVRRRGQEARLRCSPMKGHSHVYWYRQLPEEGLKFMVYLQKENIIDESGMPKERFSAEFPKEGPSILRIQQVVRGDSAAYFCASSPEANYGYTFGSGTRLTVV.

This clone was seen a handful of times. The J gene is TRBJ2-7, the V gene TRBV6-5; 10 bases match TRBD2. The CDR3 spans 14 residues. V trimming: 6 bases; J trimming: 0 bases; junction bases outside the gene matches: 2. In germline, CDR1 is MNHEY, CDR2 SVGAGI. This CDR3 is CASSLAGDSYEQYF. In nucleotides, the CDR3 is TGTGCCAGCAGCCTAGCGGGGGACTCCTACGAGCAGTACTTC.